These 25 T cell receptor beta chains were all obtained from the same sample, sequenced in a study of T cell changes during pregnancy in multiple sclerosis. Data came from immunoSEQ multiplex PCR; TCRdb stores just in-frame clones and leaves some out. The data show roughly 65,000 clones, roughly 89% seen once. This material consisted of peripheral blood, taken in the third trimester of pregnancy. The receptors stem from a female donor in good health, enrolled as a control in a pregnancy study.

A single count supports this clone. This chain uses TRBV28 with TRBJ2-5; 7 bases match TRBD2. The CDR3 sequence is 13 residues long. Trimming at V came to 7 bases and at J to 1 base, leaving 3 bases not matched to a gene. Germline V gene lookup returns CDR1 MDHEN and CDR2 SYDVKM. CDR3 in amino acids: CASKRGVQETQYF. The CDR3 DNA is TGTGCCAGCAAACGGGGGGTCCAAGAGACCCAGTACTTC.

The CDR3 sequence is CASSLGQDYEQYF. CDR3 sequence (DNA): TGTGCCAGCAGTTTGGGACAGGACTACGAGCAGTACTTC. The rearrangement uses TRBV27 and TRBJ2-7; 8 nucleotides agree with TRBD1. Germline V gene lookup returns CDR1 MNHEY and CDR2 SMNVEV (reference sequence). This CDR3 has 13 amino acids. V trimming: 3 bases; J trimming: 3 bases; junction bases outside the gene matches: 1.

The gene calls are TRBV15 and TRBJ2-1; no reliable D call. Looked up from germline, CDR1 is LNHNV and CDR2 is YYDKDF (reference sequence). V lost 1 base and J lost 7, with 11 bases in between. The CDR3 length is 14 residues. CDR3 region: CATSRGTNTNEQFF. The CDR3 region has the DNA TGTGCCACCAGCAGAGGTACAAATACAAATGAGCAGTTCTTC.

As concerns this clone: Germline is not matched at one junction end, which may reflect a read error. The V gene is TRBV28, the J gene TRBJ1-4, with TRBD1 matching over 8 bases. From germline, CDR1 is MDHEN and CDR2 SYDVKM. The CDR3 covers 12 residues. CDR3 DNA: TGTGCCAGCACCTCCTCCGGGACAGGCAGACTTTTT. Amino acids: CASTSSGTGRLF.

The DNA for the CDR3 is TGTGCCAGCAGTCGAATGATCAGGACAGGGAGGTTTTTT. As protein: CASSRMIRTGRFF. This chain connects TRBV7-8 to TRBJ1-4, with TRBD1 identical over 8 bases. Germline loops: CDR1 SGHVS, CDR2 FQNEAQ. J gave up 16 bases and V 6 bases, and 13 bases lay outside the gene matches. The CDR3 contains 13 residues.

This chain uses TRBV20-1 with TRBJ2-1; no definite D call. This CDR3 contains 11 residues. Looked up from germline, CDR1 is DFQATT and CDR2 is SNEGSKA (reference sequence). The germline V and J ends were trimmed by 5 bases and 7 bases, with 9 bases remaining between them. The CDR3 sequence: CSALLRNEQFF. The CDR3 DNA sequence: TGCAGTGCTCTGTTGCGAAATGAGCAGTTCTTC.

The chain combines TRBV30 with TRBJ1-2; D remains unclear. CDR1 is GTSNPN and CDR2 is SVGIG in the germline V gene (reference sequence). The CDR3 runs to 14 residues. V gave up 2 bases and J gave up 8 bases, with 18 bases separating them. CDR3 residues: CAWSPSGSRGGYTF. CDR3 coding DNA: TGTGCCTGGAGTCCCTCGGGGTCACGAGGGGGCTACACCTTC.

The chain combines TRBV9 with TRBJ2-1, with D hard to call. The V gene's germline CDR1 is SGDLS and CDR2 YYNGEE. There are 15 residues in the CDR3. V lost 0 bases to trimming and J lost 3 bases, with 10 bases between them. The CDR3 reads CASSVVPSSYNEQFF. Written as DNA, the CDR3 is TGTGCCAGCAGCGTAGTCCCTTCCAGCTACAATGAGCAGTTCTTC.

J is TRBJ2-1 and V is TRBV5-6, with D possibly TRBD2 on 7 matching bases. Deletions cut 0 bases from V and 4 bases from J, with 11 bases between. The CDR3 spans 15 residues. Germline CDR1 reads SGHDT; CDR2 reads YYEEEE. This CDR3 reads CASSLGGGLYNEQFF. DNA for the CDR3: TGTGCCAGCAGCTTGGGGGGGGGCCTTTACAATGAGCAGTTCTTC. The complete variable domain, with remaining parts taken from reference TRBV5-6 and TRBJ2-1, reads DAGVTQSPTHLIKTRGQQVTLRCSPKSGHDTVSWYQQALGQGPQFIFQYYEEEERQRGNFPDRFSGHQFPNYSSELNVNALLLGDSALYLCASSLGGGLYNEQFFGPGTRLTVL.

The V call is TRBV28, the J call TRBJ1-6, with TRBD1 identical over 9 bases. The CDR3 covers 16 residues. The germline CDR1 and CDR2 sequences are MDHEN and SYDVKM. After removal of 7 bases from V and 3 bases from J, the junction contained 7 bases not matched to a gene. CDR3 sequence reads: CASTRPGQGYNSPLHF. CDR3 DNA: TGTGCCAGCACCCGACCGGGACAGGGCTATAATTCACCCCTCCACTTT.

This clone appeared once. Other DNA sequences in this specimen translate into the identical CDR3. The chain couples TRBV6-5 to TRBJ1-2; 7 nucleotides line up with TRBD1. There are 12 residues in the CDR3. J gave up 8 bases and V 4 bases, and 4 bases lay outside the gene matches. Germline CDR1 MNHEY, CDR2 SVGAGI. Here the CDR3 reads CASSSDRAGYTF. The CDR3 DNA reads TGTGCCAGCAGTTCAGACAGGGCGGGCTACACCTTC.

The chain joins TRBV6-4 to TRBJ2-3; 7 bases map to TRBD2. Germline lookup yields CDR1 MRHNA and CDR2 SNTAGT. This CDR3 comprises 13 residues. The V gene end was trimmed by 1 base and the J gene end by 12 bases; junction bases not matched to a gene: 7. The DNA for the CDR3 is TGTGCCAGCAGTGACTTGCCGGGACTACCCCAGTATTTT. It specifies CASSDLPGLPQYF.

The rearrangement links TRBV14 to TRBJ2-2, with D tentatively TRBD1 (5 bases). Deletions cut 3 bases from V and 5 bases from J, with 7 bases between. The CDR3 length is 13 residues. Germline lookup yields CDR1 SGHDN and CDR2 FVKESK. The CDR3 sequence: CASSHRGTGELFF. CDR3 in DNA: TGTGCCAGCAGCCATAGGGGAACCGGGGAGCTGTTTTTT. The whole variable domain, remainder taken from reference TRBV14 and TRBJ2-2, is EAGVTQFPSHSVIEKGQTVTLRCDPISGHDNLYWYRRVMGKEIKFLLHFVKESKQDESGMPNNRFLAERTGGTYSTLKVQPAELEDSGVYFCASSHRGTGELFFGEGSRLTVL.

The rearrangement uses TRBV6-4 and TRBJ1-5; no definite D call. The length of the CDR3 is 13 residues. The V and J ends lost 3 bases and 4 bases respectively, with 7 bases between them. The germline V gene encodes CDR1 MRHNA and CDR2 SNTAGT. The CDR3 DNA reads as TGTGCCAGCAGTGAAGAGGGTAATCAGCCCCAGCATTTT. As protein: CASSEEGNQPQHF.

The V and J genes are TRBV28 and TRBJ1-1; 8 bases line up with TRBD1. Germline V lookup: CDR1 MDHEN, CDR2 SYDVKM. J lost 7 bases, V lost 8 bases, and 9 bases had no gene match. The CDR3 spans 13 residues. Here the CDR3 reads CASRKTGEIEAFF. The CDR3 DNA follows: TGTGCCAGCCGCAAGACAGGGGAAATTGAAGCTTTCTTT.

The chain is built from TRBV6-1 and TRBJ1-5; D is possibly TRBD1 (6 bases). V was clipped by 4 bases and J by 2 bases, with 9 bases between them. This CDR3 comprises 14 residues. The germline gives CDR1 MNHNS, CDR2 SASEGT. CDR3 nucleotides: TGTGCCAGCAGTGTTCACAGGGGCAATCAGCCCCAGCATTTT. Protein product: CASSVHRGNQPQHF.

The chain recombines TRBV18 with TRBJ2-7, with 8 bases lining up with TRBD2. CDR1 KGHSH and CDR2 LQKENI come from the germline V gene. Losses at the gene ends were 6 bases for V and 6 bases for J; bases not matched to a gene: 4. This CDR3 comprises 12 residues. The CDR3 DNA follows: TGTGCCAGCTCCGGGGGGGATAGCGAGCAGTACTTC. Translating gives CASSGGDSEQYF.

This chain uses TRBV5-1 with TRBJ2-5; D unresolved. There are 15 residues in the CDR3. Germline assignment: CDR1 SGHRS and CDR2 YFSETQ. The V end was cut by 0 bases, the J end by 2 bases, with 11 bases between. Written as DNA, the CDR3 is TGCGCCAGCAGCTTGGCCCGAGGCAGTCAAGAGACCCAGTACTTC. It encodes CASSLARGSQETQYF.

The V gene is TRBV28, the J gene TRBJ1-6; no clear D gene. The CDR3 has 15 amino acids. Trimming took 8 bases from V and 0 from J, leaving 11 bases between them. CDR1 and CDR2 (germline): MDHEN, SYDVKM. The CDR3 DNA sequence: TGTGCCAGCTTTACCGTCAGCTCCTATAATTCACCCCTCCACTTT. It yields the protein CASFTVSSYNSPLHF.

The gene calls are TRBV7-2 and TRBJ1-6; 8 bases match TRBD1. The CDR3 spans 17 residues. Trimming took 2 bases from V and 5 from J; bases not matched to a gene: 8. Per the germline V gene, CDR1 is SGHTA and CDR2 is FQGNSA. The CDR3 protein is CASSLKTGAFNNSPLHF. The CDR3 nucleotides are TGTGCCAGCAGCTTAAAGACAGGGGCTTTTAATAATTCACCCCTCCACTTT.

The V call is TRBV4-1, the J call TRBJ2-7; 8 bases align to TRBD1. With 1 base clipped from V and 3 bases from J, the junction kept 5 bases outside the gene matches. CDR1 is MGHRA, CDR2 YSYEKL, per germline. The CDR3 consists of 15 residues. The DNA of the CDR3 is TGCGCCAGCAGCCAAGGAGGACAGGGTTTCTACGAGCAGTACTTC. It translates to CASSQGGQGFYEQYF.

The CDR3 sequence: CASSPDGTSTDTQYF. CDR3 nucleotides: TGTGCCAGCTCTCCGGACGGGACTAGCACAGATACGCAGTATTTT. The chain is built from TRBV2 and TRBJ2-3; perhaps TRBD2 as D (6 bases). V lost 8 bases to trimming and J lost 0 bases, with 15 bases between them. Germline V gene sequence: CDR1 SNHLY, CDR2 FYNNEI. The CDR3 runs to 15 residues.

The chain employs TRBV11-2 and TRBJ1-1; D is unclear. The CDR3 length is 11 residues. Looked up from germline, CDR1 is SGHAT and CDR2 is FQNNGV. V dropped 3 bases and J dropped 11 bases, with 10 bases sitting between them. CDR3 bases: TGTGCCAGCAGCTTTGGGGAGGGTGCTTTCTTT. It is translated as CASSFGEGAFF.

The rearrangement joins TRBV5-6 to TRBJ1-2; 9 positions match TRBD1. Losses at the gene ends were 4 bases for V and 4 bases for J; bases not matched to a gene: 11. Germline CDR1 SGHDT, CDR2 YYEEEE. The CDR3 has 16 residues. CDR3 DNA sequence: TGTGCCAGCAGCGGGGACAGGGCGAATGATGGCTATGGCTACACCTTC. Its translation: CASSGDRANDGYGYTF.

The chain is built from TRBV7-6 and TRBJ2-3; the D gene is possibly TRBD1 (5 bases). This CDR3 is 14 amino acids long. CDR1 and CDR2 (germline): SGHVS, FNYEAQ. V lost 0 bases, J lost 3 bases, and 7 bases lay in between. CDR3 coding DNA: TGTGCCAGCAGCTTAGCGGGGCAAACAGATACGCAGTATTTT. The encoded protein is CASSLAGQTDTQYF.